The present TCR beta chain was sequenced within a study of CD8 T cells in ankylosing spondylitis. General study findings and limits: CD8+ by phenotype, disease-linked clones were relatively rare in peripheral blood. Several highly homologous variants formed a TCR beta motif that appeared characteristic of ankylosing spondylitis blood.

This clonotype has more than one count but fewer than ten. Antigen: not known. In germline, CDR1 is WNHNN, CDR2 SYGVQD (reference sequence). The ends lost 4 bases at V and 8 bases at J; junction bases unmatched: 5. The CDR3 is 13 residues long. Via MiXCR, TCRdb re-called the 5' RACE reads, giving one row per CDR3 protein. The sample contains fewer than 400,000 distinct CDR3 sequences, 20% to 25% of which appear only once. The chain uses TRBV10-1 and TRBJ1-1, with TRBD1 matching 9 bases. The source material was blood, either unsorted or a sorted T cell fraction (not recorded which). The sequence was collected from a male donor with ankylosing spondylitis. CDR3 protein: CASSGNRGREAFF. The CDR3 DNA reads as TGCGCCAGCAGTGGAAACAGGGGGCGCGAAGCTTTCTTT.